This T cell receptor beta chain was documented in a study of control samples from healthy donors and cancer patients. The CDR3 loop spans 12 amino acids. Germline V CDR1 and CDR2: LNHDA, SQIVND (reference sequence). V gave up 6 bases and J gave up 5 bases; unmatched junction bases: 3. Assay: immunoSEQ multiplex PCR; the TCRdb copy retains only in-frame clones and omits some. The data show about 69,000 clones, more than 75% seen once. This clone was counted once. This receptor was taken from a woman between 50 and 59 years old with lung cancer. The chain recombines TRBV19 with TRBJ1-1, with 7 positions matching TRBD1. The sequenced sample was PBMCs. The CDR3 region is CASRKGATEAFF. CDR3 sequence (DNA): TGTGCCAGTAGGAAGGGGGCGACTGAAGCTTTCTTT.